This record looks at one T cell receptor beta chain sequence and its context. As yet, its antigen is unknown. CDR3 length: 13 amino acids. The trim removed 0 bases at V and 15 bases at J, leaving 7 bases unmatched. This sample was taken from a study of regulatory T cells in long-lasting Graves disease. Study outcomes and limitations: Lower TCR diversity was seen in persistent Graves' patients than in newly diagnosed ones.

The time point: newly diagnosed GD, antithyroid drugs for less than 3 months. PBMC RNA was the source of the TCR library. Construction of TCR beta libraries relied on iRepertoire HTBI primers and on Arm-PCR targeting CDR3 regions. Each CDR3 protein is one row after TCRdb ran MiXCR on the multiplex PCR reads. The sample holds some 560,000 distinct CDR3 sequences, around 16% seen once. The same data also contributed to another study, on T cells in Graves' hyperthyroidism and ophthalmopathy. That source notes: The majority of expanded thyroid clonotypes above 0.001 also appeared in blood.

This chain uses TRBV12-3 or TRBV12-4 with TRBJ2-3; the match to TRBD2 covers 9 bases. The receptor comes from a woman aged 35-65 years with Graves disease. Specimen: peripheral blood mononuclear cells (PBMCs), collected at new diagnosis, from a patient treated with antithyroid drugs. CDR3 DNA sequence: TGTGCCAGCAGTTTAGCCGGTCTGGGACTAGCATATTTT. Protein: CASSLAGLGLAYF.